The 30 T cell receptor beta chains listed next were all sequenced from one sample in a study of CD8 T cells in ankylosing spondylitis. TCRdb re-called the 5' RACE reads through MiXCR, storing one row per CDR3 protein. The sample records fewer than 250,000 distinct CDR3 sequences, roughly 10% being singletons. The sample comprised blood, either unsorted or a sorted T cell fraction (not recorded which). The receptors were sampled from a male donor with ankylosing spondylitis or in good health (not recorded which).

This clonotype was counted ten times or more. The CDR3 coding sequence is TGCAGTGCTAGGAACCGGGACGGGGAGCAGTTCTTC. This encodes CSARNRDGEQFF. The chain links TRBV20-1 to TRBJ2-1, with D possibly being TRBD1 or TRBD2 (5 bases each). V was clipped by 3 bases and J by 10 bases, with 13 bases between them. The germline CDR1 and CDR2 sequences are DFQATT and SNEGSKA (reference sequence). This CDR3 region has 12 residues.

The table lists this clonotype with many counts. The V and J genes are TRBV5-1 and TRBJ1-1; 7 bases line up with TRBD1. CDR3 length equals 14 residues. Trimming at V came to 2 bases and at J to 5 bases, leaving 6 bases not matched to a gene. Looked up from germline, CDR1 is SGHRS and CDR2 is YFSETQ. CDR3 protein: CASSFQGEGTEAFF. Written as DNA, the CDR3 is TGCGCCAGCAGCTTCCAGGGGGAAGGTACTGAAGCTTTCTTT.

This clonotype was counted only a few times. V usage is TRBV12-3 or TRBV12-4 and J usage is TRBJ2-7; D unresolved. V shed 6 bases and J shed 1 base, with 13 bases lying between them. This CDR3 contains 14 residues. This CDR3 is CASRRQGRSYEQYF. The CDR3 bases are TGTGCCAGCAGGAGACAAGGACGATCCTACGAGCAGTACTTC.

This clonotype was counted ten times or more. Written as DNA, the CDR3 is TGTGCCAGCAGCGCCGGGGACAGATACAATGAGCAGTTCTTC. Translated, it gives CASSAGDRYNEQFF. The chain links TRBV9 to TRBJ2-1; 7 bases match TRBD1. This CDR3 spans 14 amino acids. Germline values: CDR1 SGDLS, CDR2 YYNGEE. Germline trimming cut 3 bases from V and 4 bases from J; bases unmatched to any gene: 4.

The sample holds many counts of this clonotype. The chain couples TRBV6-6 to TRBJ2-3; 8 bases are a match to TRBD1. The CDR3 has 12 amino acids. Per germline, CDR1 MNHNY and CDR2 SVGAGI (reference sequence). V was pared by 1 base and J by 14 bases, with 5 bases of the junction left unmatched. The CDR3 region is CASSYFETGVYF. The CDR3 DNA sequence: TGTGCCAGCAGTTACTTTGAGACAGGGGTGTATTTT.

In its sample, this clonotype was seen many times. V usage is TRBV25-1 and J usage is TRBJ1-2; D is ambiguous. Trimming took off 2 bases at V and 4 bases at J, with 11 bases between the two ends. In germline, CDR1 is MGHDK, CDR2 SYGVNS. The CDR3 is 14 amino acids. The CDR3 reads CASSERAGFYGYTF. The CDR3 bases are TGTGCCAGCAGTGAACGGGCAGGCTTCTATGGCTACACCTTC.

The CDR3 is CASSPSPGNTEAFF. CDR3 coding DNA: TGTGCCAGCAGCCCCAGCCCCGGGAACACTGAAGCTTTCTTT. The V call is TRBV11-3, the J call TRBJ1-1; D is unresolved. CDR3 length equals 14 residues. Trimming left V 5 bases short and J 1 base short, with 11 bases between. Germline V gene data show CDR1 as SGHNT and CDR2 as YENEEA.

As to this clonotype: A much bigger clone sits one base away, suggesting this may be a read error. The chain uses TRBV19 and TRBJ2-3; 9 bases map to TRBD2. In germline, CDR1 is LNHDA, CDR2 SQIVND (reference sequence). The CDR3 extends over 15 amino acids. The CDR3: CASTAPGTSTDMQYF. The CDR3 bases are TGTGCCAGTACCGCGCCCGGGACTAGCACAGATATGCAGTATTTT.

This clonotype has a count of ten or more. The chain uses TRBV3-1 and TRBJ2-2, with 9 bases that match TRBD1. The CDR3 has 17 residues. The V gene end was trimmed by 1 base and the J gene end by 2 bases; junction bases not matched to a gene: 5. Germline lookup yields CDR1 LGHDT and CDR2 YNNKEL (reference sequence). The CDR3 bases are TGTGCCAGCAGCCAAGTAGGACAGGGGCTTAACACCGGGGAGCTGTTTTTT. Protein: CASSQVGQGLNTGELFF.

V is TRBV6-1 and J is TRBJ2-5; D is ambiguous. The germline V gene has CDR1 MNHNS and CDR2 SASEGT. The CDR3 totals 14 residues. V was shortened by 3 bases and J by 2 bases, with 10 bases between the two germline ends. For the CDR3, the DNA is TGTGCCAGCAGTGACAAAGGACGGCAAGAGACCCAGTACTTC. Translation: CASSDKGRQETQYF.

This clonotype was recorded a few times. V is TRBV29-1 and J is TRBJ2-3; D call uncertain. This CDR3 region has 11 residues. CDR1 and CDR2 from the germline V gene are SQVTM and ANQGSEA. V lost 8 bases and J lost 2, with 8 bases in between. The CDR3 nucleotides are TGCAGCCTACTCACCACAGATACGCAGTATTTT. Protein sequence: CSLLTTDTQYF.

This clonotype appeared many times. The gene calls are TRBV18 and TRBJ2-5; 7 nucleotides match TRBD2. From germline, CDR1 is KGHSH and CDR2 LQKENI. There are 14 residues in the CDR3. V shed 2 bases and J 3 bases; nucleotides not matched to a gene: 3. CDR3 sequence reads: CASSPNLAEETQYF. The CDR3 DNA sequence: TGTGCCAGCTCACCAAACCTAGCGGAAGAGACCCAGTACTTC.

This clonotype has ten or more counts. This chain links TRBV12-3 or TRBV12-4 with TRBJ2-3; TRBD1 matches at 7 bases. Unmatched junction bases numbered 7, after V lost 6 bases and J lost 4 bases. This CDR3 region has 14 residues. CDR3 sequence: CASSLNRGSDTQYF. The CDR3 DNA reads TGTGCCAGCAGCCTCAACAGGGGTTCAGATACGCAGTATTTT.

Ten or more counts support this clonotype. The V and J genes are TRBV2 and TRBJ2-3, with D possibly TRBD2 on 6 matching bases. Germline CDR1 reads SNHLY; CDR2 reads FYNNEI. V was shortened by 4 bases and J by 4 bases, with 15 bases between the two germline ends. The CDR3 loop spans 15 amino acids. The chain's CDR3 is CASSGGVVGADTQYF. The DNA for the CDR3 is TGTGCCAGCAGTGGGGGGGTAGTTGGGGCAGATACGCAGTATTTT.

This clonotype was seen at least ten times. The V gene is TRBV24-1, the J gene TRBJ2-5; TRBD1 might be the D (5 bases). Germline values: CDR1 KGHDR, CDR2 SFDVKD. This CDR3 is 13 amino acids long. V lost 3 bases, J lost 5 bases, and 9 bases lay in between. The CDR3: CATSDGAWETQYF. The CDR3 bases are TGTGCCACCAGTGATGGGGCTTGGGAGACCCAGTACTTC.

This clonotype was counted many times. The chain couples TRBV28 to TRBJ2-7, with D possibly being TRBD1 (6 bases). The V and J ends lost 9 bases and 2 bases respectively, with 17 bases between them. CDR3 size: 14 residues. Germline V gene data show CDR1 as MDHEN and CDR2 as SYDVKM. CDR3 nucleotide sequence: TGTGCCAGTAGGGAAGGGGGTAGCGCCTACGAGCAGTACTTC. Its protein product is CASREGGSAYEQYF.

This clonotype was observed a few times. The rearrangement links TRBV14 to TRBJ2-5, with D perhaps TRBD1 or TRBD2 (5 bases each). CDR3 length: 14 amino acids. The germline gives CDR1 SGHDN, CDR2 FVKESK. Between the trimmed V and J ends, which lost 3 bases and 4 bases, there was a span of 12 bases. CDR3 coding DNA: TGTGCCAGCAGCCAGCCGATCGGGGCAGAGACCCAGTACTTC. The encoded protein is CASSQPIGAETQYF.

This clonotype was counted many times. This chain uses TRBV5-6 with TRBJ2-3, with 9 nucleotides matching TRBD1. V was pared by 2 bases and J by 6 bases, with 13 bases of the junction left unmatched. This CDR3 has 17 residues. CDR1 is SGHDT, CDR2 YYEEEE, per germline. The CDR3 sequence: CASSLGVQGARSDTQYF. The CDR3 DNA follows: TGTGCCAGCAGCTTAGGGGTACAGGGGGCGCGGTCGGATACGCAGTATTTT.

The sample holds many counts of this clonotype. The rearrangement joins TRBV25-1 to TRBJ2-7; the match to TRBD1 covers 10 bases. CDR3 length: 12 residues. The V and J ends lost 10 bases and 4 bases, in that order; junction bases with no gene match: 4. Germline values: CDR1 MGHDK, CDR2 SYGVNS. CDR3 amino acids: CATRQGAYEQYF. CDR3 DNA sequence: TGTGCCACCAGACAGGGGGCTTACGAGCAGTACTTC.

This clonotype was detected ten times or more. The CDR3 nucleotides are TGTGCCAGCAGTTACTCCAGACTCCAGAGTAATACGCAGTATTTT. Its protein product is CASSYSRLQSNTQYF. The J gene is TRBJ2-3, the V gene TRBV6-5, with D unresolved. There are 15 residues in the CDR3. CDR1 MNHEY and CDR2 SVGAGI come from the germline V gene. V dropped 0 bases and J dropped 7 bases, with 14 bases sitting between them.

The sample holds many counts of this clonotype. The chain is built from TRBV12-3 or TRBV12-4 and TRBJ1-5, with D perhaps matching TRBD1 (5 bases). V dropped 5 bases and J dropped 7 bases, with 15 bases sitting between them. The CDR3 is 14 amino acids. The CDR3 reads CASSLSPGGQPQHF. The CDR3, as DNA: TGTGCCAGCAGTCTTTCACCCGGGGGACAGCCCCAGCATTTT.

CDR3 residues: CASSSTSGGLSSYEQYF. The DNA of the CDR3 is TGTGCCAGCAGTTCGACTAGCGGGGGGTTAAGCTCCTACGAGCAGTACTTC. The chain recombines TRBV27 with TRBJ2-7; 13 bases agree with TRBD2. Germline lookup yields CDR1 MNHEY and CDR2 SMNVEV (reference sequence). This CDR3 is 17 amino acids long. V shed 4 bases and J 0 bases; nucleotides not matched to a gene: 6.

Comment on this clonotype: Possible read error: a much larger clone is one base away. The conserved closing phenylalanine or tryptophan is absent in this CDR3, likely reflecting a read error. V is TRBV9 and J is TRBJ1-2; D might be TRBD1 (5 bases). The CDR3 extends over 14 amino acids. CDR1 and CDR2 (germline): SGDLS, YYNGEE. The V end was cut by 3 bases, the J end by 7 bases, with 16 bases between. This CDR3 reads CASSEDNVGSGYTL. DNA for the CDR3: TGTGCCAGCAGCGAGGACAATGTGGGTAGTGGCTACACCCTC.

This clonotype turned up a few times. The chain combines TRBV25-1 with TRBJ2-5, with 8 bases lining up with TRBD2. The CDR3 runs to 13 residues. V shed 8 bases, J shed 4 bases, and the junction held 6 bases outside the gene matches. Germline V gene lookup returns CDR1 MGHDK and CDR2 SYGVNS. CDR3 residues: CASARGGGETQYF. DNA of the CDR3: TGTGCCAGCGCTCGGGGGGGCGGAGAGACCCAGTACTTC.

The table lists this clonotype with many counts. The genes are TRBV20-1 and TRBJ1-5; D is undetermined. The CDR3 consists of 15 residues. Trimming removed 5 bases at V and 0 bases at J, with 14 bases between. Looked up from germline, CDR1 is DFQATT and CDR2 is SNEGSKA (reference sequence). The CDR3 sequence: CSAGPQFYSNQPQHF. CDR3 sequence (DNA): TGCAGTGCTGGACCACAGTTCTATAGCAATCAGCCCCAGCATTTT.

This clonotype has more than one count but fewer than ten. The V and J genes are TRBV29-1 and TRBJ2-5, with no clear D. The CDR3 is made up of 12 amino acids. V shed 8 bases and J shed 5 bases, with 15 bases lying between them. Germline CDR1 and CDR2: SQVTM and ANQGSEA. The CDR3 sequence: CSSRHNGETQYF. Written as DNA, the CDR3 is TGCAGCTCGAGGCACAACGGGGAGACCCAGTACTTC.

This clonotype showed up many times. The chain is built from TRBV5-5 and TRBJ2-5; 10 bases align to TRBD1. V was pared by 1 base and J by 3 bases, with 3 bases of the junction left unmatched. The V gene's germline CDR1 is SGHKS and CDR2 YYEKEE (reference sequence). The CDR3 has 15 residues. The CDR3 region is CASSLTGTGEETQYF. The CDR3 DNA reads as TGTGCCAGCAGCTTGACCGGGACAGGGGAAGAGACCCAGTACTTC.

This clonotype was found many times. The V and J genes are TRBV12-3 or TRBV12-4 and TRBJ1-2, with unresolved D. The CDR3 contains 15 residues. V was clipped by 6 bases and J by 0 bases, with 14 bases between them. The CDR3 sequence is CASSLSAGANYGYTF. In nucleotides, the CDR3 is TGTGCCAGCAGCCTTTCGGCGGGCGCTAACTATGGCTACACCTTC.

This clonotype showed up many times. The chain recombines TRBV27 with TRBJ2-7; TRBD2 matches 7 bases. The V gene's germline CDR1 is MNHEY and CDR2 SMNVEV (reference sequence). V gave up 5 bases and J gave up 9 bases; unmatched junction bases: 10. The CDR3 totals 13 residues. The DNA of the CDR3 is TGTGCCAGCAGTCCCTCTGGGAGGGGAGGGCAGTACTTC. Its protein is CASSPSGRGGQYF.

This clonotype was detected only a few times. The rearrangement uses TRBV7-8 and TRBJ2-7; the D is unclear. The CDR3 runs to 15 residues. Between the trimmed V and J ends, which lost 1 base and 3 bases, there was a span of 13 bases. Germline CDR1 SGHVS, CDR2 FQNEAQ. The CDR3 here is CASSLVASSYYEQYF. The DNA for the CDR3 is TGTGCCAGCAGCTTAGTTGCCAGTTCCTACTACGAGCAGTACTTC.